This record covers a single T cell receptor beta chain. Its antigen is not identified. This entry comes from a study of T cell repertoires and leukemia-associated antigens. Across the whole study: Samples yielded about 3.3 to 5.0 million effective reads each, 15 million to 20 million overall.

Without fetal bovine serum, CD3+ T cells were rested overnight. The length of the CDR3 is 16 residues. Germline lookup yields CDR1 SNHLY and CDR2 FYNNEI. The V end lost 7 bases, the J end lost 2 bases, and 18 bases lay between the germline ends. Study-level results: The four groups had similar numbers of Vbeta, Jbeta genes and CDR3s. No direct test of specificity or function was done for expanded clones.

TCRdb ran MiXCR on the 5' RACE reads and lists one entry per CDR3 protein. The sample lists 13,000 to 15,000 distinct CDR3 sequences; approximately 37% were seen once. The receptor's source is a female donor in good health. The V call is TRBV2, the J call TRBJ2-1; D is possibly TRBD2 (5 bases). The sample taken for sequencing was CD3+ T cells sorted from blood and cultured. CDR3 amino acids: CASTFLSSLPYNEQFF. The CDR3 DNA sequence: TGTGCCAGCACTTTCCTGTCTAGCCTCCCCTACAATGAGCAGTTCTTC. Full variable domain (missing parts from reference TRBV2 and TRBJ2-1): EPEVTQTPSHQVTQMGQEVILRCVPISNHLYFYWYRQILGQKVEFLVSFYNNEISEKSEIFDDQFSVERPDGSNFTLKIRSTKLEDSAMYFCASTFLSSLPYNEQFFGPGTRLTVL.